This T cell receptor beta chain came from a study of T-cell reconstitution after alpha-beta-depleted transplantation in children. The CDR3 is 14 amino acids. V was trimmed by 5 bases and J by 6 bases, leaving 15 bases between them. Germline V CDR1 and CDR2: SGHTA, FQGTGA. This clonotype turned up a few times. Unique molecular identifiers were incorporated when the TCRbeta library was constructed. TCRdb re-called the PCR reads with MiXCR, one entry per CDR3 protein. The table records about 610,000 distinct CDR3 sequences, about 11% of them present only once. The V gene is TRBV7-3, the J gene TRBJ2-3; D not certain. The sequenced sample was PBMCs from the stem cell graft donor, obtained from the stem cell graft. The sequence was obtained from a human donor who donated a stem cell graft to a child with acute myeloid leukemia. CDR3 DNA sequence: TGTGCCAGCAGCCAACTCGGGCCAGCGGATACGCAGTATTTT. It codes for CASSQLGPADTQYF. The full variable domain, in which reference TRBV7-3 and TRBJ2-3 provide the parts outside the CDR3, is GAGVSQTPSNKVTEKGKYVELRCDPISGHTALYWYRQSLGQGPEFLIYFQGTGAADDSGLPNDRFFAVRPEGSVSTLKIQRTERGDSAVYLCASSQLGPADTQYFGPGTRLTVL.